This T cell receptor (beta chain) was sequenced in a study of T cell responses to AZD1222 COVID-19 vaccine (dated by TCRdb to the early 2020s). At the level of the whole study: AZD1222 recipients with second doses at about 4 weeks or about 12 weeks were pooled, because spike-specific TCR depth and breadth did not differ between schedules. TCR sequencing was performed for 230 to 250 trial participants, of whom around 210 were given two doses of AZD1222 and 26 were given two doses of MenACWY control vaccine. Trial participants were enrolled by age into 18-55, 56-69 and 70-plus year subgroups, with around 140, 26 and 57 TCR-sequenced participants respectively. What the authors observed across the whole study: A significant rise in spike-specific TCR breadth and depth was observed after two AZD1222 doses relative to day 0 and relative to MenACWY recipients. Reportedly, close to half of the unique spike-specific TCRs recognized epitopes lying outside the regions that are mutated in the B.1.351 and B.1.1.7 variants. Participants were mostly white British, with more females than males. The authors suggested clonal diversity may have been underestimated. Only five to seven AZD1222 recipients were SARS-CoV-2 seropositive at baseline, limiting conclusions about previously exposed vaccinees. In the small 56-69-year group, the increase in depth fell short of significance, most likely because of low power. Vaccine-associated CD4 TCRs spanned the whole spike protein, with dominant responses in regions 160-218 and 743-854. Because no samples from the day 14 peak response were available, repertoires could be characterized only after the peak T cell response.

The V end loses 6 bases and the J end loses 6 bases, and a stretch of 9 bases separates them. Via the germline V gene, CDR1 is MDHEN and CDR2 SYDVKM. Including the terminal cysteine and phenylalanine, the CDR3 comprises 12 residues. CDR3 DNA is the only sequence kept; it has 36 bases, read in frame from the first base. In regard to this clone: It lacks a known antigen. Base qualities are not provided; no much larger clone lies one nucleotide away.

Explained via the paper, the time point label denotes: baseline before first vaccination. Vaccinee samples came from UK trials COV001 and COV002, including a single-blind randomized controlled phase 2/3 trial of AZD1222 (ChAdOx1 nCoV-19) in healthy adults. For TCRbeta chain sequencing, PBMC samples from trial participants were taken at day 0 and at day 28 after the second dose. The CDR3 regions of human TCRbeta chains were analyzed by immunosequencing. For the original study's pipeline: Repertoire TCRs were checked for matches against a reference library of SARS-CoV-2-specific TCRs that had been generated using the MIRA antigen-specificity platform. Breadth was defined as the fraction of unique TCRs that were SARS-CoV-2-associated. Depth was defined as the fraction of total T cells that were SARS-CoV-2-associated. Each spike-specific TCR was assigned to its reactive spike region and to a CD4 or CD8 class using the MIRA data. Log10-transformed breadth and depth values were compared by one-way ANOVA with Sidak's multiple comparisons tests. TCRdb holds this immuneACCESS table with in-frame rearrangements only. Some clones are missing; in checked studies, unresolved V genes explain under half, and the rest has no known cause. D and trimming come from the DNA, and the V and J calls and clone size come from that table. Within this sample are about 120,000 clones, with roughly four fifths of them counted one time only. Of the sample, 4% to 5% is held by the ten largest clones.

The sample in question was peripheral blood, obtained on day 0 of AZD1222 vaccination. This sequence uses TRBV28 and TRBJ2-1; the D segment could be TRBD1, given 6 matching bases. This TCR came from an adult in good health. The CDR3 reads CASSLQGNEQFF. The sequenced DNA is TGTGCCAGCAGCCTACAGGGCAATGAGCAGTTCTTC.